The 23 T cell receptor beta chains presented below share a single source sample, sequenced in a study of T cell responses to AZD1222 COVID-19 vaccine. Method: immunoSEQ multiplex PCR; TCRdb's copy keeps in-frame clones and lacks some. The sample records 130,000 to 150,000 clones, about 89% being singletons. Sequencing used peripheral blood, obtained on day 0 of AZD1222 vaccination. The receptors were sampled from an adult in good health.

The chain uses TRBV5-1 and TRBJ2-1; D perhaps matches TRBD1 (6 bases). V lost 4 bases and J 5 bases, leaving 16 bases between the germline ends. The CDR3 sequence is 15 residues long. Germline loops: CDR1 SGHRS, CDR2 YFSETQ. DNA of the CDR3: TGCGCCAGCAGCCCCCAGGGGACGGAAAACAATGAGCAGTTCTTC. This translates into CASSPQGTENNEQFF.

The rearrangement uses TRBV5-6 and TRBJ1-2; 7 positions agree with TRBD1. CDR1 SGHDT and CDR2 YYEEEE come from the germline V gene. This CDR3 contains 14 residues. Germline trimming cut 6 bases from V and 3 bases from J; bases unmatched to any gene: 8. For the CDR3, the DNA is TGTGCCAGCAACCTAATCGGACAGGACTATGGCTACACCTTC. Translated: CASNLIGQDYGYTF.

The V gene is TRBV28, the J gene TRBJ2-7; tentatively, D is TRBD2 (6 bases). Germline CDR1 is MDHEN and CDR2 is SYDVKM. CDR3 length equals 15 residues. Trimming removed 3 bases at V and 5 bases at J, with 17 bases between. This CDR3 is CASSFRSGVVHEQYF. The CDR3 DNA reads TGTGCCAGCAGTTTTAGATCGGGAGTAGTCCACGAGCAGTACTTC.

This clone was counted only a few times. The chain couples TRBV2 to TRBJ1-1; D unresolved. Trimming stripped 7 bases from V and 1 base from J, with 13 bases between. This CDR3 contains 14 residues. Germline V gene sequence: CDR1 SNHLY, CDR2 FYNNEI. The CDR3 nucleotides are TGTGCCAGCACTCGAATACCTCAGAACACTGAAGCTTTCTTT. Encoded protein: CASTRIPQNTEAFF.

The V gene is TRBV5-1, the J gene TRBJ1-1; 7 bases are shared with TRBD1. The J segment lost 1 base and the V segment lost 5 bases, leaving 5 bases of the junction unmatched. This CDR3 contains 14 residues. CDR1 and CDR2 from the germline V gene are SGHRS and YFSETQ. The CDR3: CASRFWTGNTEAFF. The CDR3 DNA is TGCGCCAGCAGATTTTGGACAGGGAACACTGAAGCTTTCTTT.

This rearrangement joins TRBV2 to TRBJ2-5; D unclear. Germline values: CDR1 SNHLY, CDR2 FYNNEI. The CDR3 runs 14 residues. Trimming cost V 5 bases and J 1 base, with 11 bases left between them. CDR3 region: CASSSITPQETQYF. CDR3 in DNA: TGTGCCAGCAGTTCGATTACCCCCCAAGAGACCCAGTACTTC. The full variable domain, in which reference TRBV2 and TRBJ2-5 provide the parts outside the CDR3, is EPEVTQTPSHQVTQMGQEVILRCVPISNHLYFYWYRQILGQKVEFLVSFYNNEISEKSEIFDDQFSVERPDGSNFTLKIRSTKLEDSAMYFCASSSITPQETQYFGPGTRLLVL.

In its sample, this clone was seen once. This chain uses TRBV28 with TRBJ1-4; 7 bases align to TRBD1. Germline CDR1 reads MDHEN; CDR2 reads SYDVKM. This CDR3 spans 14 amino acids. Trimming took 5 bases from V and 4 from J; bases not matched to a gene: 4. CDR3 sequence reads: CASSQGGINEKLFF. The CDR3 bases are TGTGCCAGCAGTCAGGGGGGGATTAATGAAAAACTGTTTTTT.

The chain is built from TRBV7-3 and TRBJ1-2, with D unclear. V lost 0 bases to trimming and J lost 10 bases, with 15 bases between them. The germline gives CDR1 SGHTA, CDR2 FQGTGA. The CDR3 totals 14 residues. CDR3 coding DNA: TGTGCCAGCAGCTTAACCCGCACCGGGCTGGACTACACCTTC. Protein sequence: CASSLTRTGLDYTF. Together with reference TRBV7-3 and TRBJ1-2, the CDR3 gives the full variable domain: GAGVSQTPSNKVTEKGKYVELRCDPISGHTALYWYRQSLGQGPEFLIYFQGTGAADDSGLPNDRFFAVRPEGSVSTLKIQRTERGDSAVYLCASSLTRTGLDYTFGSGTRLTVV.

The chain is built from TRBV2 and TRBJ1-4, with D perhaps TRBD1 (6 bases). CDR3 length equals 13 residues. Germline CDR1 is SNHLY and CDR2 is FYNNEI. Deletions cut 6 bases from V and 11 bases from J, with 16 bases between. CDR3 coding DNA: TGTGCCAGCAGGAGGGCTTCAGGGGACAAACTGTTTTTT. It codes for CASRRASGDKLFF.

The rearrangement uses TRBV7-9 and TRBJ1-3, with TRBD1 as a possible D gene (5 bases). Germline CDR1 is SEHNR and CDR2 is FQNEAQ (reference sequence). The CDR3 contains 17 residues. The V end lost 5 bases, the J end lost 0 bases, and 17 bases lay between the germline ends. CDR3 in amino acids: CASSPRGAWSSGNTIYF. CDR3 nucleotide sequence: TGTGCCAGCAGCCCGAGAGGGGCTTGGAGCTCTGGAAACACCATATATTTT.

The chain has TRBV13 and TRBJ2-7; TRBD1 or TRBD2 may be the D gene (6 bases each). Germline CDR1 and CDR2: PRHDT and FYEKMQ (reference sequence). V was clipped by 5 bases and J by 2 bases, with 25 bases between them. This CDR3 is 18 amino acids long. This chain's CDR3 is CASSRGQGRSIKTYEQYF. CDR3 coding DNA: TGTGCCAGCAGCCGGGGGCAGGGTAGGTCGATTAAGACCTACGAGCAGTACTTC.

This clone was seen a handful of times. The CDR3 DNA sequence: TGTGCCAGCATAGGAGCGGGGGCAAACAATGAGCAGTTCTTC. Its protein product is CASIGAGANNEQFF. The chain carries TRBV28 and TRBJ2-1, with TRBD2 identical over 8 bases. V trimming: 7 bases; J trimming: 5 bases; junction bases outside the gene matches: 7. There are 14 residues in the CDR3. CDR1 is MDHEN, CDR2 SYDVKM, per germline.

The V call is TRBV27, the J call TRBJ1-5; D unresolved. Trimming shortened V by 8 bases and J by 6 bases, and 11 bases separated the two germline ends. This CDR3 contains 12 residues. Germline CDR1 and CDR2: MNHEY and SMNVEV (reference sequence). The DNA for the CDR3 is TGTGCCAGCCGTGGGTTAGGTCAGCCCCAGCATTTT. Residues: CASRGLGQPQHF.

The chain has TRBV24-1 and TRBJ2-1; 8 nucleotides match TRBD2. This CDR3 has 15 amino acids. Trimming at V came to 7 bases and at J to 0 bases, leaving 4 bases not matched to a gene. Germline CDR1 and CDR2: KGHDR and SFDVKD. For the CDR3, the DNA is TGTGCCACCAGAAGTAGCGGGAACTCCTACAATGAGCAGTTCTTC. Translation: CATRSSGNSYNEQFF.

The V and J genes are TRBV2 and TRBJ1-4; tentative D call: TRBD1 (5 bases). CDR1 is SNHLY, CDR2 FYNNEI, per germline. The CDR3 is 15 amino acids. Trimming shortened V by 6 bases and J by 3 bases, and 14 bases separated the two germline ends. The CDR3 nucleotides are TGTGCCAGCAGATCGGGGGGGACCCCTAATGAAAAACTGTTTTTT. Its protein product is CASRSGGTPNEKLFF.

The J gene is TRBJ2-4, the V gene TRBV27; D may correspond to TRBD1 or TRBD2 (5 bases each). V was cut by 0 bases and J by 16 bases, with 16 bases left in between. Germline CDR1 MNHEY, CDR2 SMNVEV (reference sequence). This CDR3 region has 13 residues. The CDR3 reads CASSLSFRDVGYF. The CDR3 DNA reads as TGTGCCAGCAGTTTATCGTTTCGGGACGTTGGATACTTC.

Concerning this clone itself: One junction end does not reproduce the germline sequence, and a read error may be involved. The chain joins TRBV15 to TRBJ1-2; 12 bases align to TRBD1. Germline values: CDR1 LNHNV, CDR2 YYDKDF (reference sequence). The CDR3 length is 13 residues. The CDR3 reads CATSRSGTGGFTF. In nucleotides, the CDR3 is TGTGCCACCAGCAGATCCGGGACAGGGGGCTTCACCTTC.

The V call is TRBV6-6, the J call TRBJ2-1; D gene unclear. The CDR3 runs to 16 residues. Trimming removed 2 bases at V and 1 base at J, with 12 bases between. The germline gives CDR1 MNHNY, CDR2 SVGAGI (reference sequence). CDR3 nucleotides: TGTGCCAGCAGTTACGCCCAAGGATGGTCCTACAATGAGCAGTTCTTC. It encodes CASSYAQGWSYNEQFF.

The chain links TRBV4-3 to TRBJ2-3; no clear D. In germline, CDR1 is LGHNA, CDR2 YSLEER. This CDR3 is built from 17 residues. V gave up 1 base and J gave up 0 bases, with 14 bases separating them. DNA for the CDR3: TGCGCCAGCAGCCAAGTTCTCCGGGCTAGAAGCACAGATACGCAGTATTTT. Protein: CASSQVLRARSTDTQYF.

The chain couples TRBV4-3 to TRBJ1-2; D not certain. The germline V and J ends were trimmed by 0 bases and 8 bases, with 13 bases remaining between them. The CDR3 is 14 residues long. Germline CDR1 reads LGHNA; CDR2 reads YSLEER. The CDR3 loop reads CASSQDLIPGGYTF. Written as DNA, the CDR3 is TGCGCCAGCAGCCAAGACCTTATCCCGGGAGGCTACACCTTC.

The rearrangement uses TRBV11-3 and TRBJ2-7, with D possibly matching TRBD1 (5 bases). Germline values: CDR1 SGHNT, CDR2 YENEEA. The CDR3 has 13 amino acids. Trimming took 5 bases from V and 3 from J, leaving 11 bases between them. The chain's CDR3 is CASSRPDSYEQYF. CDR3 coding DNA: TGTGCCAGCAGCCGCCCAGACAGCTACGAGCAGTACTTC.

This chain connects TRBV4-1 to TRBJ2-5; TRBD1 or TRBD2 may be the D gene (5 bases each). V gave up 6 bases and J gave up 5 bases, with 19 bases separating them. The CDR3 has 15 amino acids. Germline CDR1 and CDR2: MGHRA and YSYEKL. CDR3 bases: TGCGCCAGCAGTCTCGGACTGCTTGAGGGGGAGACCCAGTACTTC. This sequence encodes CASSLGLLEGETQYF.

The rearrangement joins TRBV30 to TRBJ1-3; D gene ambiguous. The CDR3 has 15 amino acids. Germline loops: CDR1 GTSNPN, CDR2 SVGIG (reference sequence). Trimming pared 0 bases from V and 4 bases from J, leaving 13 bases between. This CDR3 is CAWSVGWDGGNTIYF. The CDR3 DNA sequence: TGTGCCTGGAGTGTAGGGTGGGATGGGGGAAACACCATATATTTT.